The 4 T cell receptor beta chains listed next were all sequenced from one sample in a study of cytomegalovirus exposure and HLA in healthy donors (dated by TCRdb to 2016 to 2017). The library was made by the immunoSEQ multiplex PCR assay. For the multiplex PCR, a mixture combining 60 forward primers for TCR Vbeta segments and 13 reverse primers for TCR Jbeta segments was used. TCRdb mirrors the immuneACCESS table, restricted to in-frame sequences. Some clones are absent from its copies; in checked studies, under half trace to an unresolved V gene, and the reason for the others is unknown. This sample lists 95,000 to 150,000 clones; more than 70% were detected once. The top ten hold approximately 0.24% of the sample. Sequenced material: PBMCs. The origin of the receptors is a man in his forties or fifties in good health and CMV-seronegative.

The gene calls are TRBV7-6 and TRBJ2-2; D may be TRBD1 (5 bases). Deletions cut 5 bases from V and 0 bases from J, with 13 bases between. This CDR3 contains 16 residues. Per germline, CDR1 SGHVS and CDR2 FNYEAQ. In nucleotides, the CDR3 is TGTGCCAGCAGCCAGGGTTCGGCATCGAACACCGGGGAGCTGTTTTTT. Translation: CASSQGSASNTGELFF.

The chain has TRBV19 and TRBJ2-7, with D perhaps TRBD1 (6 bases). Germline CDR1 LNHDA, CDR2 SQIVND (reference sequence). This CDR3 is 13 amino acids long. V lost 4 bases and J lost 4, with 11 bases in between. CDR3 nucleotides: TGTGCCAGTAGTACCCGGACAGTGTACGAGCAGTACTTC. Its protein is CASSTRTVYEQYF.

V usage is TRBV5-4 and J usage is TRBJ1-1; the match to TRBD1 covers 9 bases. V was pared by 2 bases and J by 5 bases, with 7 bases of the junction left unmatched. Germline lookup yields CDR1 SGHNT and CDR2 YYREEE (reference sequence). This CDR3 is 15 amino acids long. CDR3 residues: CASSLVGGQGTEAFF. CDR3 DNA: TGTGCCAGCAGCTTAGTAGGGGGACAGGGTACTGAAGCTTTCTTT.

This clone occurred once. This chain links TRBV7-8 with TRBJ1-2; D may be TRBD1 (6 bases). The ends were cut back, 8 bases at V and 1 base at J, with 23 bases in the middle. CDR3 length equals 17 residues. CDR1 and CDR2 (germline): SGHVS, FQNEAQ. The CDR3 DNA follows: TGTGCCAGCGGGAAGCCGGTCCCCCCACAGGGTAACTATGGCTACACCTTC. Translated, it gives CASGKPVPPQGNYGYTF.